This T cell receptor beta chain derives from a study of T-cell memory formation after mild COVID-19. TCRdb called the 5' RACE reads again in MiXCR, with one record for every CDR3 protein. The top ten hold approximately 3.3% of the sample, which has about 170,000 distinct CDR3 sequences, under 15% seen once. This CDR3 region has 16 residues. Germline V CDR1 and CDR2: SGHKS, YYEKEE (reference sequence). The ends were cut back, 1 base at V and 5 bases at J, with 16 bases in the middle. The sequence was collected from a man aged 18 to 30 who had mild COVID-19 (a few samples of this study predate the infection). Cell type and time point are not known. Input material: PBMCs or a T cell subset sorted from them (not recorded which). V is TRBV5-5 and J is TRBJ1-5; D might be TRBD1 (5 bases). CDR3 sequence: CASSLFLSRVDQPQHF. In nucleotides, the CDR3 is TGTGCCAGCAGCTTGTTCTTGTCCAGGGTGGATCAGCCCCAGCATTTT.